The 2 T cell receptor beta chains given below trace back to one sample, sequenced in a study of shared clonotypes between healthy human individuals. Assay: immunoSEQ multiplex PCR; the TCRdb copy retains only in-frame clones and omits some. The table has approximately 640,000 clones, roughly 88% seen once. The material sequenced was memory CD8+ T cells from PBMCs. The sample's subset: CD45RO+ cells pooled with CCR7-negative TemRA cells. The receptors here all came from a man younger than 35 in good health. Some clones in this sample may be carry-over from other donors' samples.

This clone was recorded once. The chain has TRBV28 and TRBJ2-7; TRBD1 matches 7 bases. This CDR3 region has 13 residues. Germline CDR1 MDHEN, CDR2 SYDVKM. V was pared by 5 bases and J by 5 bases, with 6 bases of the junction left unmatched. DNA of the CDR3: TGTGCCAGCAGTCGGCGGACAGGTGACGAGCAGTACTTC. Its translation is CASSRRTGDEQYF.

The chain combines TRBV14 with TRBJ2-1; TRBD2 agrees at 7 bases. Germline V gene lookup returns CDR1 SGHDN and CDR2 FVKESK. CDR3 length: 19 residues. V was clipped by 5 bases and J by 4 bases; unmatched bases: 20. The CDR3 here is CASSRLSGLVSLSYNEQFF. The CDR3 nucleotides are TGTGCCAGCAGCAGACTTTCAGGACTAGTGAGTCTATCGTACAATGAGCAGTTCTTC.